A selection of T cell receptor beta chains follows, all from one sample in a study of blood T cells in healthy people across ages. TCRdb reprocessed the 5' RACE reads with MiXCR, giving one entry per CDR3 protein. The table has about 1.5 million distinct CDR3 sequences, under 55% seen once; the top ten hold less than 5%. The sample taken for sequencing was blood. These receptors were collected from a woman aged 18-30 years in good health. Both conserved end residues are part of each CDR3. Each record gives: clone size, D gene, V gene, J gene, CDR3 protein, CDR3 DNA. D genes are given only for firm matches. A row's size may be missing; if present it is once, few, many or a size class.

>.|.|TRBV27|TRBJ1-1
CASRGRPGSLNTEAFF
TGTGCCAGCAGAGGCAGGCCCGGCAGTTTGAACACTGAAGCTTTCTTT
>few|.|TRBV9|TRBJ1-1
CASSAAQGNTEAFF
TGTGCCAGCAGCGCGGCACAGGGGAACACTGAAGCTTTCTTT
>.|.|TRBV27|TRBJ1-6
CASSFGSGGSPLHF
TGTGCCAGCAGTTTTGGCTCCGGCGGTTCACCCCTCCACTTT
>.|.|TRBV20-1|TRBJ2-1
CSAGPPSGAYNEQFF
TGCAGTGCTGGCCCGCCCAGCGGAGCCTACAATGAGCAGTTCTTC
>.|.|TRBV10-3|TRBJ2-1
CAAGSLNEQFF
TGTGCCGCCGGGTCCCTCAATGAGCAGTTCTTC
>.|TRBD1|TRBV6-6|TRBJ1-2
CASSQTGQGAYGYTF
TGTGCCAGCAGTCAGACGGGACAGGGGGCGTATGGCTACACCTTC
>.|.|TRBV20-1|TRBJ2-5
CSARGGSPKTQYF
TGCAGTGCTAGGGGGGGTAGTCCCAAGACCCAGTACTTC
>.|TRBD2|TRBV4-3|TRBJ2-7
CASSLSGGAGYEQYF
TGCGCCAGCAGCCTTAGCGGGGGGGCCGGCTACGAGCAGTACTTC
>.|.|TRBV30|TRBJ2-7
CAGSTNYEQYF
TGTGCCGGGAGTACTAACTACGAGCAGTACTTC
>.|TRBD2|TRBV28|TRBJ2-3
CASSQTGREVRDTQYF
TGTGCCAGCAGCCAAACTGGGCGGGAGGTGAGAGATACGCAGTATTTT
>.|TRBD1|TRBV7-2|TRBJ1-2
CASSQQGSGYGHTF
TGTGCCAGCAGCCAACAGGGGTCTGGCTATGGCCACACCTTC
>once|.|TRBV6-2/TRBV6-3|TRBJ2-6
CASRDMAGGANVLTF
TGTGCCAGCAGGGACATGGCTGGTGGGGCCAACGTCCTGACTTTC
>few|TRBD2|TRBV29-1|TRBJ2-5
CSALSGSSVNEQYF
TGCAGCGCACTTAGCGGGAGTTCGGTTAATGAGCAGTACTTC
>few|TRBD2|TRBV20-1|TRBJ2-1
CSAREAGGVEQFF
TGCAGTGCTAGAGAGGCGGGGGGTGTTGAGCAGTTCTTC
>.|TRBD1|TRBV11-2|TRBJ2-1
CASLGQGAYNEQFF
TGTGCCAGCCTCGGACAGGGGGCGTACAATGAGCAGTTCTTC
>few|.|TRBV11-2|TRBJ2-1
CASSFSGGSEQFF
TGTGCCAGCAGCTTTTCCGGGGGAAGTGAGCAGTTCTTC
>.|TRBD1|TRBV6-6|TRBJ1-1
CASRQGTVSMNTEAFF
TGTGCCAGCAGGCAAGGGACAGTTTCCATGAACACTGAAGCTTTCTTT
>.|TRBD1|TRBV20-1|TRBJ1-1
CSARQGAPTEAFF
TGCAGTGCTAGACAGGGGGCCCCCACTGAAGCTTTCTTT
>.|.|TRBV29-1|TRBJ2-5
CSVLPGLQETQYF
TGCAGCGTGCTACCGGGCCTGCAAGAGACCCAGTACTTC
>.|.|TRBV20-1|TRBJ1-1
CSASDHPNTEAFF
TGCAGTGCTAGCGACCACCCAAACACTGAAGCTTTCTTT
>few|.|TRBV5-6|TRBJ2-3
CASSFSTGSTDTQYF
TGTGCCAGCAGCTTTTCCACGGGGAGCACAGATACGCAGTATTTT
>.|.|TRBV20-1|TRBJ2-1
CSARVVQSSCNEQFF
TGCAGTGCTAGGGTGGTCCAGAGCTCCTGCAATGAGCAGTTCTTC
>few|.|TRBV15|TRBJ1-1
CATSTTGTGTEAFF
TGTGCCACCAGCACCACTGGGACTGGGACTGAAGCTTTCTTT
>.|.|TRBV19|TRBJ2-7
CASSMQGIEQYF
TGTGCCAGTAGTATGCAGGGCATCGAGCAGTACTTC
>many|.|TRBV7-2|TRBJ2-3
CASSLASRTDTQYF
TGTGCCAGCAGCTTAGCGAGCCGCACAGATACGCAGTATTTT
>.|.|TRBV9|TRBJ2-1
CASSVGTSSYNEQFF
TGTGCCAGCAGCGTAGGAACTAGCTCCTACAATGAGCAGTTCTTC
>.|.|TRBV3-1|TRBJ1-2
CASSQLQGLYGYTF
TGTGCCAGCAGCCAACTGCAGGGGTTATATGGCTACACCTTC
>.|TRBD1|TRBV2|TRBJ1-3
CASSAHRGAGNTIYF
TGTGCCAGCAGTGCTCACAGGGGGGCTGGAAACACCATATATTTT
>few|.|TRBV4-1|TRBJ2-1
CASSTPRMSSYNEQFF
TGCGCCAGCAGTACCCCGCGAATGAGCTCCTACAATGAGCAGTTCTTC
>many|TRBD1|TRBV12-3/TRBV12-4|TRBJ2-1
CASSFDRVSNEQFF
TGTGCCAGCAGTTTCGACAGGGTTTCCAATGAGCAGTTCTTC
>.|.|TRBV20-1|TRBJ2-7
CSARDRSGPQYF
TGCAGTGCTAGAGATCGCTCGGGGCCCCAGTACTTC
>few|.|TRBV11-2|TRBJ2-1
CASRPTGAHEQFF
TGTGCCAGCAGGCCGACCGGGGCGCATGAGCAGTTCTTC
>.|.|TRBV15|TRBJ2-2
CATSRELASDTGELFF
TGTGCCACCAGCAGAGAGCTGGCTAGTGACACCGGGGAGCTGTTTTTT
>.|.|TRBV10-3|TRBJ1-1
CAIRTTGTEAFF
TGTGCCATCAGAACCACAGGGACTGAAGCTTTCTTT
>.|.|TRBV12-3/TRBV12-4|TRBJ1-1
CASSLGGSSTEAFF
TGTGCCAGCAGTTTGGGGGGCTCGAGCACTGAAGCTTTCTTT
>.|.|TRBV20-1|TRBJ1-2
CSALIRGEVSYGYTF
TGCAGTGCTTTGATTCGGGGGGAGGTTTCCTATGGCTACACCTTC
>.|.|TRBV6-5|TRBJ2-3
CASRKVPDTQYF
TGTGCCAGCCGGAAGGTCCCAGATACGCAGTATTTT
>few|.|TRBV28|TRBJ2-7
CASSPLGPSYEQYF
TGTGCCAGCAGTCCCCTGGGCCCCTCCTACGAGCAGTACTTC
>.|TRBD2|TRBV25-1|TRBJ2-3
CASSELAILGKREGTDTQYF
TGTGCCAGCAGTGAGCTGGCAATATTGGGAAAGCGGGAGGGCACAGATACGCAGTATTTT
>.|.|TRBV2|TRBJ2-7
CASSDVGLALEQYF
TGTGCCAGCAGTGATGTCGGTTTGGCACTCGAGCAGTACTTC
>few|TRBD2|TRBV5-1|TRBJ2-1
CASSLAAGLAGGPYNEQFF
TGCGCCAGCAGCTTGGCGGCGGGACTAGCGGGAGGGCCCTACAATGAGCAGTTCTTC
>.|TRBD1|TRBV11-1|TRBJ2-7
CASSLGTGRSYNEQYF
TGTGCCAGCAGCTTAGGGACAGGGAGGTCCTACAATGAGCAGTACTTC
>.|.|TRBV20-1|TRBJ2-7
CSAPLGGRLNNEQYF
TGCAGTGCCCCTCTTGGAGGGAGGCTTAACAATGAGCAGTACTTC
>.|TRBD1|TRBV2|TRBJ1-5
CASTAPGTGGNQPQHF
TGTGCCAGCACCGCTCCCGGGACAGGGGGCAATCAGCCCCAGCATTTT
>.|TRBD1|TRBV4-1|TRBJ1-1
CASSQIIGTGSFAFF
TGCGCCAGCAGCCAGATCATCGGGACAGGGTCATTCGCTTTCTTT
>.|TRBD1|TRBV6-6|TRBJ2-7
CASTNDRAYEQYF
TGTGCCAGCACAAACGACAGGGCCTACGAGCAGTACTTC